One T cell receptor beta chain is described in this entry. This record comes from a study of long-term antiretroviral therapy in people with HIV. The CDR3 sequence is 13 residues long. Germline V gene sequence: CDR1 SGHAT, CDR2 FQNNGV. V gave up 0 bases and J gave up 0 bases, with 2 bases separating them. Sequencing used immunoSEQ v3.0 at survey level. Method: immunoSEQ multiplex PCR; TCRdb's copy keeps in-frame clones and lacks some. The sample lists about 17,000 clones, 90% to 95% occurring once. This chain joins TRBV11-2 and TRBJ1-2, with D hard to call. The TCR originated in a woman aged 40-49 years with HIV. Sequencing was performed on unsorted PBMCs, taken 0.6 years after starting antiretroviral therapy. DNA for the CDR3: TGTGCCAGCAGCTTAGAAGCTAACTATGGCTACACCTTC. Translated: CASSLEANYGYTF.